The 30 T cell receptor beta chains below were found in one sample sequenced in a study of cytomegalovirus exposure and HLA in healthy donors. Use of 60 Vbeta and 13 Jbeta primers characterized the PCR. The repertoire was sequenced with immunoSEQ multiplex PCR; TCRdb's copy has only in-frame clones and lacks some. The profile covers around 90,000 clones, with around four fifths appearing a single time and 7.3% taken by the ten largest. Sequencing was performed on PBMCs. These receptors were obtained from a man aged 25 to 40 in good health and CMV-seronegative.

The CDR3 reads CASSPGLLEQYF. The CDR3 DNA reads TGTGCCAGCAGCCCCGGACTACTAGAGCAGTACTTC. The rearrangement links TRBV5-6 to TRBJ2-7, with D tentatively TRBD2 (6 bases). The CDR3 contains 12 residues. Trimming took 4 bases from V and 7 from J, leaving 12 bases between them. CDR1 is SGHDT and CDR2 is YYEEEE in the germline V gene.

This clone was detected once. The DNA of the CDR3 is TGTGCCAGCAGTTTAGCAGATGAAAAACTGTTTTTT. Protein: CASSLADEKLFF. The chain uses TRBV28 and TRBJ1-4; no clear D. Looked up from germline, CDR1 is MDHEN and CDR2 is SYDVKM. This CDR3 spans 12 amino acids. Trimming cost V 2 bases and J 6 bases, with 4 bases left between them.

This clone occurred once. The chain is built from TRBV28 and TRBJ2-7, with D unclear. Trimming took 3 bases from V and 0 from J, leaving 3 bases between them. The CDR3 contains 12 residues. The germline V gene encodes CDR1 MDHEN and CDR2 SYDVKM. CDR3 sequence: CASSFLSYEQYF. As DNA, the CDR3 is TGTGCCAGCAGTTTCCTCTCCTACGAGCAGTACTTC.

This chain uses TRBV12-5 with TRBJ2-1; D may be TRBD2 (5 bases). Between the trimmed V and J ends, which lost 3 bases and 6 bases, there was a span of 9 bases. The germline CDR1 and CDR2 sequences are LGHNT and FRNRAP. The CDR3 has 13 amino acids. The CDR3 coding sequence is TGTGCTAGTGGTTTTGCCGGGGTCAATGAGCAGTTCTTC. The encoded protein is CASGFAGVNEQFF. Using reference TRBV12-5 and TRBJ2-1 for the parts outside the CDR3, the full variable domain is DARVTQTPRHKVTEMGQEVTMRCQPILGHNTVFWYRQTMMQGLELLAYFRNRAPLDDSGMPKDRFSAEMPDATLATLKIQPSEPRDSAVYFCASGFAGVNEQFFGPGTRLTVL.

The CDR3 region has the DNA TGTGCCAGCACCCCCCCCGGCGGCACCGGGGAGCTGTTTTTT. It specifies CASTPPGGTGELFF. The chain joins TRBV6-5 to TRBJ2-2; D ambiguous. The V end was cut by 7 bases, the J end by 4 bases, with 13 bases between. Germline values: CDR1 MNHEY, CDR2 SVGAGI. The CDR3 extends over 14 amino acids.

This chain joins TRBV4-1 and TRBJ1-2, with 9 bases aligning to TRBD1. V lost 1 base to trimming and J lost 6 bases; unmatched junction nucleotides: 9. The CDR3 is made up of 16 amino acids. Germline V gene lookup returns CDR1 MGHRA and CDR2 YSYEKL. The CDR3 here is CASSQVGDRVKDGYTF. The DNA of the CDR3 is TGCGCCAGCAGCCAAGTTGGGGACAGGGTTAAAGATGGCTACACCTTC.

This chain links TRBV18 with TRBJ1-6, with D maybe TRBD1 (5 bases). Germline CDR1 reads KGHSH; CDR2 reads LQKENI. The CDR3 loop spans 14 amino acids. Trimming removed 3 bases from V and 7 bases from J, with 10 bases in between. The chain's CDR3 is CASSPGTDNSPLHF. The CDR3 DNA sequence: TGTGCCAGCTCACCGGGGACTGACAATTCACCCCTCCACTTT.

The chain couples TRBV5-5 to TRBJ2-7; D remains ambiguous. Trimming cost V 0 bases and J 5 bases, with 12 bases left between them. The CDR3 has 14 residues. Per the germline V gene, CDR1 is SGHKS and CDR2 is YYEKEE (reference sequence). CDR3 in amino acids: CASSLADKYDEQYF. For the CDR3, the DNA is TGTGCCAGCAGCTTGGCAGATAAATACGACGAGCAGTACTTC. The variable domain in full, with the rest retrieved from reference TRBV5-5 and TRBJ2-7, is DAGVTQSPTHLIKTRGQQVTLRCSPISGHKSVSWYQQVLGQGPQFIFQYYEKEERGRGNFPDRFSARQFPNYSSELNVNALLLGDSALYLCASSLADKYDEQYFGPGTRLTVT.

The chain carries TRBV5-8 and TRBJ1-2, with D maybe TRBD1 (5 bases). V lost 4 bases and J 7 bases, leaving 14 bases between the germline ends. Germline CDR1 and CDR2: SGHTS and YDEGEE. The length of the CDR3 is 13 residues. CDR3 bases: TGTGCCAGCAGCCTAGGACAAATCGGTGGCTACACCTTC. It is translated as CASSLGQIGGYTF.

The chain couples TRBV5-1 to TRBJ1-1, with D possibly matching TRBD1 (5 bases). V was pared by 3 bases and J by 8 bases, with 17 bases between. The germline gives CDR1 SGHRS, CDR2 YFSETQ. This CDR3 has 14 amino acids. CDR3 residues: CASSSNGGLFEAFF. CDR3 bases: TGCGCCAGCAGCTCCAATGGGGGACTATTCGAAGCTTTCTTT.

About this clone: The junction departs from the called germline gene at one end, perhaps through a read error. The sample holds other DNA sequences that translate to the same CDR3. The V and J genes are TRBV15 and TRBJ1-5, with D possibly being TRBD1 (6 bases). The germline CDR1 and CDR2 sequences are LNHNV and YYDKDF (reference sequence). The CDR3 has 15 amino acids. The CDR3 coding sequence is TGTGCCACCAGCAGAGAAAGGGGCGGCGGACAGCCTCAGCATTTT. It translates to CATSRERGGGQPQHF.

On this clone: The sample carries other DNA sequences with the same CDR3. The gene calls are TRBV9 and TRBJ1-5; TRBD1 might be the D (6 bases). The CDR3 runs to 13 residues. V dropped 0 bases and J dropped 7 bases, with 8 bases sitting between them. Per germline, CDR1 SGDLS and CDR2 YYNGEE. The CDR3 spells CASSVGGQQPQHF. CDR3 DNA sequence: TGTGCCAGCAGCGTAGGAGGACAGCAGCCCCAGCATTTT. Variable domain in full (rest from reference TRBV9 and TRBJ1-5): DSGVTQTPKHLITATGQRVTLRCSPRSGDLSVYWYQQSLDQGLQFLIQYYNGEERAKGNILERFSAQQFPDLHSELNLSSLELGDSALYFCASSVGGQQPQHFGDGTRLSIL.

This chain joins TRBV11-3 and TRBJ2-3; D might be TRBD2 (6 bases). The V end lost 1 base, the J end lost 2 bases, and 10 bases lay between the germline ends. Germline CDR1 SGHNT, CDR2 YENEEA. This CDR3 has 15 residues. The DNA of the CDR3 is TGTGCCAGCAGCTTAGGGAGACTAGACACAGATACGCAGTATTTT. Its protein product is CASSLGRLDTDTQYF.

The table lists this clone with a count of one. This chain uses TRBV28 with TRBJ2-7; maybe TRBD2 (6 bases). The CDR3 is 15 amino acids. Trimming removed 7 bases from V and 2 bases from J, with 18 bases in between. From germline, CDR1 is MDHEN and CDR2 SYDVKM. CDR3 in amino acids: CASTVGGLRAYEQYF. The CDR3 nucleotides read TGTGCCAGCACCGTGGGGGGTCTTAGGGCCTACGAGCAGTACTTC.

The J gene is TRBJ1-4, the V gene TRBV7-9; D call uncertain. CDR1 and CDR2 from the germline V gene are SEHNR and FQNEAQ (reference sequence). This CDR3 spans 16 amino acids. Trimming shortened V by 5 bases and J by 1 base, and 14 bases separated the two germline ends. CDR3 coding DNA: TGTGCCAGCAGCAACGGTGTTTTACTAACTAATGAAAAACTGTTTTTT. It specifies CASSNGVLLTNEKLFF.

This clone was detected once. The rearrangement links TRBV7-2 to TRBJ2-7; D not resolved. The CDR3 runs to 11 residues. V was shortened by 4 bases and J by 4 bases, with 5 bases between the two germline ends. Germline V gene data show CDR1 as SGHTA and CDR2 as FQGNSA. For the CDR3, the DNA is TGTGCCAGCAGCTCCAAATACGAGCAGTACTTC. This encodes CASSSKYEQYF.

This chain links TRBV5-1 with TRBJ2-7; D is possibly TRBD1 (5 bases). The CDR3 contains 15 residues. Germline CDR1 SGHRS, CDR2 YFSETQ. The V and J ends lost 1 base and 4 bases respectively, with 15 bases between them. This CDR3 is CASSLYADTMYEQYF. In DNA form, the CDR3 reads TGCGCCAGCAGCTTGTATGCGGACACGATGTACGAGCAGTACTTC.

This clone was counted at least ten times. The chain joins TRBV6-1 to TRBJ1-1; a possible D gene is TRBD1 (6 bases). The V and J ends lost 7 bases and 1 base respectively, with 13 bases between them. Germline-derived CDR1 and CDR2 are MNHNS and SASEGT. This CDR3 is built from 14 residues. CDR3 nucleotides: TGTGCCAGCACCCTTCGGACAGCGAACACTGAAGCTTTCTTT. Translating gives CASTLRTANTEAFF.

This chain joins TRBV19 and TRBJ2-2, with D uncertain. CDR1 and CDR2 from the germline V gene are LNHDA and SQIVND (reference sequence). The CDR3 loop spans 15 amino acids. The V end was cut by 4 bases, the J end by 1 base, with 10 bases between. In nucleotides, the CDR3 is TGTGCCAGTAGTAGGCCCATGCTGAACACCGGGGAGCTGTTTTTT. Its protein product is CASSRPMLNTGELFF.

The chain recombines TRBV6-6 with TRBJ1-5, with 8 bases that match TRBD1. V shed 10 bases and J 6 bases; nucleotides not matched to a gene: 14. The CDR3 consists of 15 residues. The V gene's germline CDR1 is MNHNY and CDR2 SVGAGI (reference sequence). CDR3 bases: TGTGCCACCAACTCTCAGGGGGCAGAAGGTCAGCCCCAGCATTTT. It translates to CATNSQGAEGQPQHF.

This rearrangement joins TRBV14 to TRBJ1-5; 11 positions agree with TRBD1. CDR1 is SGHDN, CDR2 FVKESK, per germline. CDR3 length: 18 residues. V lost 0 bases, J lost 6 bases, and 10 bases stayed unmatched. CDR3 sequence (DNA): TGTGCCAGCAGCCAAGATTTCAGGACAGGGGGCGGCGGTCAGCCCCAGCATTTT. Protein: CASSQDFRTGGGGQPQHF.

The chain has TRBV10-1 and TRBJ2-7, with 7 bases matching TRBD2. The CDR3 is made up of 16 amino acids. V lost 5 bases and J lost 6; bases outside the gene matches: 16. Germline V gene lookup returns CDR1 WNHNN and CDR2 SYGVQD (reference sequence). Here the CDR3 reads CASSPSAGDTTSEQYF. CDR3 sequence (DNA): TGCGCCAGCAGTCCCTCCGCGGGAGACACCACCTCCGAGCAGTACTTC.

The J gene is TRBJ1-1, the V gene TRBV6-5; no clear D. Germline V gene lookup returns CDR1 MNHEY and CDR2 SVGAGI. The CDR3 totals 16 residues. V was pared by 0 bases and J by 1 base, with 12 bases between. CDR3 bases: TGTGCCAGCAGTTACTCCGGGATACCTCGGAACACTGAAGCTTTCTTT. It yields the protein CASSYSGIPRNTEAFF.

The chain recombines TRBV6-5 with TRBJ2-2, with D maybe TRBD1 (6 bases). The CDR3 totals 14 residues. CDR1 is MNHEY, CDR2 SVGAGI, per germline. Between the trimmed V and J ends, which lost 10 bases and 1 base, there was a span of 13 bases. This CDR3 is CATQQGENTGELFF. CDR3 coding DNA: TGTGCCACCCAACAGGGCGAGAACACCGGGGAGCTGTTTTTT.

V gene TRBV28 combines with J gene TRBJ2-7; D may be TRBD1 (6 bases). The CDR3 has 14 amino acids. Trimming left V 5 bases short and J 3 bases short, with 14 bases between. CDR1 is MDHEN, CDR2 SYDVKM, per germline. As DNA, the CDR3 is TGTGCCAGCAGTCGAACAGGGTTGGGCTACGAGCAGTACTTC. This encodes CASSRTGLGYEQYF. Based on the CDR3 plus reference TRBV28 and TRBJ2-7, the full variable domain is DVKVTQSSRYLVKRTGEKVFLECVQDMDHENMFWYRQDPGLGLRLIYFSYDVKMKEKGDIPEGYSVSREKKERFSLILESASTNQTSMYLCASSRTGLGYEQYFGPGTRLTVT.

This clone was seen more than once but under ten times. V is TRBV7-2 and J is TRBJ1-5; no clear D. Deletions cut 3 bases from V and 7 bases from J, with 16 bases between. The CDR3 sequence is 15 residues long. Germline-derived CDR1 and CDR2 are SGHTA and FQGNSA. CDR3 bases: TGTGCCAGCAGCTTGGAGGGCGCAATTGGACAGCCCCAGCATTTT. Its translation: CASSLEGAIGQPQHF.

CDR3 nucleotide sequence: TGTGCCAGCAGCTTAGCAGGTAGTGAGCAGTTCTTC. Its translation is CASSLAGSEQFF. This sequence joins TRBV11-3 and TRBJ2-1, with D uncertain. V was shortened by 1 base and J by 9 bases, with 7 bases between the two germline ends. Germline loops: CDR1 SGHNT, CDR2 YENEEA. This CDR3 is 12 amino acids long.

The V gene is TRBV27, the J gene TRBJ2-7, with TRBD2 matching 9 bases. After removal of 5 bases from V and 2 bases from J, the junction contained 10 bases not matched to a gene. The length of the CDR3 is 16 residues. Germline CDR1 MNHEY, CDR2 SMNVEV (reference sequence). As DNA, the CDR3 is TGTGCCAGCAGTCCCCTGACTAGCGGTGATACCTACGAGCAGTACTTC. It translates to CASSPLTSGDTYEQYF.

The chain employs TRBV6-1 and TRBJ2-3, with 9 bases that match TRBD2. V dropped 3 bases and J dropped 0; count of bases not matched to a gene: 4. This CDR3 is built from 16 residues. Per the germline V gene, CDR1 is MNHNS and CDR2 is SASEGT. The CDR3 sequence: CASSEVRGGSTDTQYF. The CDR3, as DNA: TGTGCCAGCAGTGAGGTGCGGGGGGGAAGCACAGATACGCAGTATTTT.

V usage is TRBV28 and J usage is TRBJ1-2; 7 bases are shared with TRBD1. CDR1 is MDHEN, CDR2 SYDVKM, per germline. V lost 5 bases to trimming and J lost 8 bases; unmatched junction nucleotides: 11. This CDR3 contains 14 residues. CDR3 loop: CASSLRTGVIGYTF. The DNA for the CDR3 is TGTGCCAGCAGTCTCCGAACAGGGGTCATCGGCTACACCTTC.